Each of the 24 T cell receptor beta chains below was sequenced from the same sample in a study of T cell repertoires in cytomegalovirus infection (dated by TCRdb to between 2018 and 2021). The data were produced on an Illumina HiSeq 1500. Using fastp at Q25 and MiXCR, TCRdb reprocessed the public reads and kept productive beta chains. When rows share a CDR3 protein, they turn into one entry using the most common DNA and genes. For this sample the table gives over 250,000 distinct CDR3 sequences, of which roughly 25% were detected only once. The ten top clones hold approximately 13% of the sample. The sequencing sample was made of PBMCs. These receptors were taken from a human donor in good health (CMV status not recorded). Some clones in this sample may be carry-over from other donors' samples.

The genes are TRBV5-6 and TRBJ2-3; 7 bases agree with TRBD1. Trimming removed 3 bases from V and 3 bases from J; junction bases left unmatched: 7. Germline V gene lookup returns CDR1 SGHDT and CDR2 YYEEEE. This CDR3 comprises 15 residues. The CDR3 nucleotides are TGTGCCAGCAGCTCGAACAGGGGACGAACAGATACGCAGTATTTT. Its protein is CASSSNRGRTDTQYF.

The chain carries TRBV5-5 and TRBJ2-7; 7 positions agree with TRBD2. Germline V gene lookup returns CDR1 SGHKS and CDR2 YYEKEE (reference sequence). The CDR3 spans 17 residues. V lost 2 bases, J lost 0 bases, and 11 bases stayed unmatched. In DNA, the CDR3 is TGTGCCAGCAGCTTCGCGGTGGGGGGGGGAATCTCCTACGAGCAGTACTTC. It yields the protein CASSFAVGGGISYEQYF.

The genes are TRBV7-2 and TRBJ2-3; no firm D call. The CDR3 covers 13 residues. Germline CDR1 is SGHTA and CDR2 is FQGNSA. V was pared by 5 bases and J by 4 bases, with 10 bases between. For the CDR3, the DNA is TGTGCCAGCAGCACCATGGCCCCAGATACGCAGTATTTT. This sequence encodes CASSTMAPDTQYF.

This clonotype was observed a handful of times. The chain joins TRBV6-4 to TRBJ2-1, with 14 bases that match TRBD2. This CDR3 contains 16 residues. Germline V lookup: CDR1 MRHNA, CDR2 SNTAGT. V shed 5 bases, J shed 8 bases, and the junction held 8 bases outside the gene matches. CDR3 sequence (DNA): TGTGCCAGCAGTCTCTCGACTAGCGGGAGGGCCGATGAGCAGTTCTTC. This translates into CASSLSTSGRADEQFF.

The chain combines TRBV9 with TRBJ1-3; D not certain. The CDR3 is made up of 15 amino acids. CDR1 is SGDLS and CDR2 is YYNGEE in the germline V gene. Deletions cut 4 bases from V and 4 bases from J, with 15 bases between. The CDR3 protein is CASSKPSGSGNTIYF. CDR3 DNA sequence: TGTGCCAGCAGCAAACCGAGTGGATCGGGAAACACCATATATTTT.

The sample holds a few counts of this clonotype. The chain is built from TRBV7-2 and TRBJ2-3, with TRBD2 matching 8 bases. Per germline, CDR1 SGHTA and CDR2 FQGNSA. J lost 0 bases, V lost 3 bases, and 5 bases had no gene match. This CDR3 contains 16 residues. In nucleotides, the CDR3 is TGTGCCAGCAGCTTGGCCCCTAGCGGGAGCACAGATACGCAGTATTTT. The encoded protein is CASSLAPSGSTDTQYF. Full variable domain (rest looked up from reference TRBV7-2 and TRBJ2-3): GAGVSQSPSNKVTEKGKDVELRCDPISGHTALYWYRQSLGQGLEFLIYFQGNSAPDKSGLPSDRFSAERTGGSVSTLTIQRTQQEDSAVYLCASSLAPSGSTDTQYFGPGTRLTVL.

In this sample, this clonotype turned up a few times. The chain links TRBV28 to TRBJ2-7; D remains ambiguous. V shed 4 bases and J shed 3 bases, with 16 bases lying between them. Germline V gene lookup returns CDR1 MDHEN and CDR2 SYDVKM. This CDR3 comprises 15 residues. CDR3 sequence reads: CASSSVSRFGYEQYF. DNA of the CDR3: TGTGCCAGCAGTTCCGTCTCACGGTTCGGCTACGAGCAGTACTTC. The variable domain in full, with the rest retrieved from reference TRBV28 and TRBJ2-7, is DVKVTQSSRYLVKRTGEKVFLECVQDMDHENMFWYRQDPGLGLRLIYFSYDVKMKEKGDIPEGYSVSREKKERFSLILESASTNQTSMYLCASSSVSRFGYEQYFGPGTRLTVT.

A remark on this clonotype: One base away lies a much larger clone, so this may be a sequencing read error. This chain links TRBV20-1 with TRBJ2-1; D not resolved. The germline V gene has CDR1 DFQATT and CDR2 SNEGSKA (reference sequence). The CDR3 runs 14 residues. V shed 3 bases and J shed 4 bases, with 13 bases lying between them. The CDR3, as DNA: TGCAGTGCTAGGGATAAACCCCATTACAATGAGCAGTTCTTC. As protein: CSARDKPHYNEQFF.

The rearrangement joins TRBV7-2 to TRBJ1-5; D ambiguous. CDR3 length equals 13 residues. Germline CDR1 reads SGHTA; CDR2 reads FQGNSA. V lost 3 bases and J lost 11, with 14 bases in between. The CDR3 is CASSFNNRGAQHF. Written as DNA, the CDR3 is TGTGCCAGCAGCTTTAACAATCGGGGAGCCCAGCATTTT.

This clonotype showed up just a few times. The V call is TRBV4-1, the J call TRBJ1-6, with unresolved D. The CDR3 length is 15 residues. Germline V gene lookup returns CDR1 MGHRA and CDR2 YSYEKL. V was clipped by 0 bases and J by 3 bases, with 6 bases between them. The CDR3 protein is CASSQDPYYNSPLHF. The CDR3 DNA follows: TGCGCCAGCAGCCAAGATCCGTACTATAATTCACCCCTCCACTTT.

In this sample, this clonotype turned up many times. The chain combines TRBV7-8 with TRBJ2-1, with 13 bases identical to TRBD2. After removal of 1 base from V and 7 bases from J, the junction contained 7 bases not matched to a gene. The CDR3 is 17 residues long. Per germline, CDR1 SGHVS and CDR2 FQNEAQ. CDR3 loop: CASSLVGLAGVNNEQFF. The CDR3 nucleotides read TGTGCCAGCAGCTTAGTTGGACTAGCGGGAGTAAATAATGAGCAGTTCTTC.

This chain uses TRBV28 with TRBJ2-7, with 7 bases fitting TRBD1. CDR1 is MDHEN, CDR2 SYDVKM, per germline. The CDR3 consists of 14 residues. Trimming at V came to 3 bases and at J to 2 bases, leaving 4 bases not matched to a gene. In DNA form, the CDR3 reads TGTGCCAGCAGTTTCGGGACAGTCCCCTACGAGCAGTACTTC. Translated: CASSFGTVPYEQYF.

This clonotype showed up just a few times. This chain links TRBV12-3 or TRBV12-4 with TRBJ2-5; a possible D gene is TRBD2 (5 bases). V was pared by 1 base and J by 4 bases, with 10 bases between. CDR3 length equals 14 residues. The CDR3, as DNA: TGTGCCAGCAGTTTAGAAGCGGCGGTAGAGACCCAGTACTTC. Translating it yields CASSLEAAVETQYF.

This clonotype was seen a few times. The chain employs TRBV5-6 and TRBJ2-7; 10 bases map to TRBD1. Germline CDR1 is SGHDT and CDR2 is YYEEEE. The CDR3 covers 16 residues. J gave up 1 base and V 0 bases, and 4 bases lay outside the gene matches. CDR3 amino acids: CASSLEPGQGSYEQYF. In DNA form, the CDR3 reads TGTGCCAGCAGCTTGGAGCCGGGACAGGGGTCCTACGAGCAGTACTTC.

The rearrangement joins TRBV12-3 or TRBV12-4 to TRBJ2-1, with 7 positions matching TRBD1. This CDR3 is 14 amino acids long. Trimming at V came to 7 bases and at J to 5 bases, leaving 8 bases not matched to a gene. The CDR3 loop is CASTRDSEHNEQFF. CDR3 bases: TGTGCCAGCACGAGGGACAGTGAACACAATGAGCAGTTCTTC.

About this clonotype itself: At one end the junction does not follow the germline gene, possibly because of a read error. V is TRBV7-2 and J is TRBJ2-1, with 7 bases matching TRBD2. This CDR3 comprises 14 residues. The germline gives CDR1 SGHTA, CDR2 FQGNSA. CDR3 DNA sequence: TGTGCCACCAGCTTAGCGGGCTCCTACAATGAGCAGTTCTTC. Protein: CATSLAGSYNEQFF.

The CDR3 is CASSTEGTGGAFF. CDR3 coding DNA: TGTGCCAGCAGTACCGAGGGGACAGGTGGCGCTTTCTTT. The genes are TRBV2 and TRBJ1-1, with TRBD1 matching 8 bases. Germline CDR1 and CDR2: SNHLY and FYNNEI. V dropped 5 bases and J dropped 11; count of bases not matched to a gene: 10. There are 13 residues in the CDR3.

This clonotype was seen a handful of times. V usage is TRBV12-3 or TRBV12-4 and J usage is TRBJ2-2; D gene ambiguous. V was pared by 7 bases and J by 3 bases, with 12 bases between. The length of the CDR3 is 14 residues. CDR3 sequence reads: CASKPARDTGELFF. DNA of the CDR3: TGTGCCAGCAAGCCGGCCCGGGACACCGGGGAGCTGTTTTTT.

The rearrangement links TRBV12-3 or TRBV12-4 to TRBJ2-1; D gene unclear. The V and J ends lost 3 bases and 8 bases respectively, with 8 bases between them. The CDR3 is 12 residues long. The CDR3 nucleotides are TGTGCCAGCAGTTTCAAGGGTGATGAGCAGTTCTTC. This encodes CASSFKGDEQFF.

The rearrangement uses TRBV9 and TRBJ2-2; TRBD1 is a possible D gene (6 bases). Germline CDR1 SGDLS, CDR2 YYNGEE. The length of the CDR3 is 15 residues. V was cut by 4 bases and J by 6 bases, with 16 bases left in between. The CDR3 spells CASSIGQPGAGELFF. The CDR3, as DNA: TGTGCCAGCAGCATAGGACAGCCCGGGGCCGGGGAGCTGTTTTTT.

There are a few counts of this clonotype. The chain has TRBV5-1 and TRBJ2-1, with 7 bases fitting TRBD1. Germline V lookup: CDR1 SGHRS, CDR2 YFSETQ. This CDR3 is built from 13 residues. V lost 4 bases and J lost 5; bases outside the gene matches: 3. The CDR3 here is CASSTGTDNEQFF. The DNA for the CDR3 is TGCGCCAGCAGCACCGGGACAGACAATGAGCAGTTCTTC.

The chain links TRBV18 to TRBJ2-1; TRBD1 is a possible D gene (6 bases). This CDR3 region has 18 residues. The V gene lost 1 base and the J gene lost 0 bases, with 16 bases spanning the gap. Looked up from germline, CDR1 is KGHSH and CDR2 is LQKENI. The CDR3 DNA is TGTGCCAGCTCACCACGGGAGATGACAGGTCCCTCCTACAATGAGCAGTTCTTC. Translation: CASSPREMTGPSYNEQFF.

In its sample, this clonotype was seen a few times. The chain has TRBV19 and TRBJ2-1; D might be TRBD1 (6 bases). Per germline, CDR1 LNHDA and CDR2 SQIVND (reference sequence). The CDR3 is 15 residues long. Trimming stripped 3 bases from V and 0 bases from J, with 9 bases between. The CDR3 protein is CASSMTGDSYNEQFF. CDR3 nucleotide sequence: TGTGCCAGTAGTATGACAGGAGACTCCTACAATGAGCAGTTCTTC.

This clonotype occurred a few times. The chain joins TRBV4-1 to TRBJ2-7, with TRBD1 identical over 7 bases. The V gene end was trimmed by 4 bases and the J gene end by 5 bases; junction bases not matched to a gene: 17. CDR1 is MGHRA and CDR2 is YSYEKL in the germline V gene. This CDR3 region has 17 residues. The CDR3 DNA follows: TGCGCCAGCAGCCCTCGGACAGGTATGCCTTCTGGGGACGAGCAGTACTTC. It encodes CASSPRTGMPSGDEQYF.